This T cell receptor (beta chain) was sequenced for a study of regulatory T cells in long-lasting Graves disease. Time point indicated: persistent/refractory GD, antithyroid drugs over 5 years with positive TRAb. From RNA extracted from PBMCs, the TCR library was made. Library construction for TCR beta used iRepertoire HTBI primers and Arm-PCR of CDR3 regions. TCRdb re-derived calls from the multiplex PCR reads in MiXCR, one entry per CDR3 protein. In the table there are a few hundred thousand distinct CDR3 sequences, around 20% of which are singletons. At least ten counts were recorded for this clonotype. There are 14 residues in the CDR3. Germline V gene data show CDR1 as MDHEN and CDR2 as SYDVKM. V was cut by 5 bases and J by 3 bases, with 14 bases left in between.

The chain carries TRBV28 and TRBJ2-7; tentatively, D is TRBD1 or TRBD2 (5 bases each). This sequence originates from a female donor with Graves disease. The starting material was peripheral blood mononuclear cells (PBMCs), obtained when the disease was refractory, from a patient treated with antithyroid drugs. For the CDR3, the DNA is TGTGCCAGCAGTACCGGGACGCGCTACTACGAGCAGTACTTC. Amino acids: CASSTGTRYYEQYF.